Listed here are 10 T cell receptor beta chains from one sample, sequenced in a study of chemoradiotherapy in HPV16-positive cancers. Generated by immunoSEQ multiplex PCR, the TCRdb table keeps only in-frame clones and is missing some. The profile shows some 1,900 clones, roughly nine tenths of them singletons. The input for sequencing was tumor tissue, taken from a patient who underwent chemoradiotherapy. The receptors shown here come from a human donor with HPV-associated anogenital cancer.

The chain carries TRBV7-2 and TRBJ1-4; a weak D match, TRBD1 (6 bases). The CDR3 covers 17 residues. Germline V gives CDR1 SGHTA, CDR2 FQGNSA. Trimming removed 1 base from V and 8 bases from J, with 20 bases in between. CDR3 DNA sequence: TGTGCCAGCAGCTTAGTGGGTCGTCCGGGGGCGCAGGAAAAACTGTTTTTT. This encodes CASSLVGRPGAQEKLFF.

The chain links TRBV19 to TRBJ1-6, with D possibly TRBD1 on 5 matching bases. CDR3 length: 17 amino acids. V was shortened by 5 bases and J by 0 bases, with 14 bases between the two germline ends. The germline V gene encodes CDR1 LNHDA and CDR2 SQIVND (reference sequence). Here the CDR3 DNA reads TGTGCCAGTAGTGCCATTACAGGCAGCTCCTATAATTCACCCCTCCACTTT. Amino acids: CASSAITGSSYNSPLHF.

V is TRBV9 and J is TRBJ2-3, with D possibly matching TRBD2 (7 bases). V lost 0 bases, J lost 4 bases, and 15 bases lay in between. The V gene's germline CDR1 is SGDLS and CDR2 YYNGEE. CDR3 length: 16 amino acids. The CDR3 protein is CASSVATGGRADTQYF. Here the CDR3 DNA reads TGTGCCAGCAGCGTAGCTACGGGGGGCCGGGCAGATACGCAGTATTTT.

The chain employs TRBV6-5 and TRBJ2-7, with TRBD1 as a possible D gene (7 bases). The V and J ends lost 6 bases and 5 bases respectively, with 17 bases between them. The CDR3 sequence is 14 residues long. From germline, CDR1 is MNHEY and CDR2 SVGAGI. The CDR3 bases are TGTGCCAGCAGATCTCCACAGGGGAGGCACGAGCAGTACTTC. This encodes CASRSPQGRHEQYF.

This rearrangement joins TRBV5-1 to TRBJ2-1; TRBD1 matches at 7 bases. The germline gives CDR1 SGHRS, CDR2 YFSETQ. J was trimmed by 6 bases and V by 5 bases; bases with no gene match: 8. The CDR3 is made up of 14 amino acids. The CDR3 coding sequence is TGCGCCAGCAGTTTCCGACAGGGTAGCAATGAGCAGTTCTTC. Its translation is CASSFRQGSNEQFF.

The chain recombines TRBV6-6 with TRBJ2-7; a possible D gene is TRBD1 (5 bases). Per the germline V gene, CDR1 is MNHNY and CDR2 is SVGAGI (reference sequence). This CDR3 comprises 13 residues. Trimming shortened V by 5 bases and J by 4 bases, and 12 bases separated the two germline ends. The CDR3 sequence: CASSPSGSYEQYF. Written as DNA, the CDR3 is TGTGCCAGCAGTCCCTCAGGGTCGTACGAGCAGTACTTC.

The chain employs TRBV30 and TRBJ1-2, with 8 bases identical to TRBD1. In germline, CDR1 is GTSNPN, CDR2 SVGIG (reference sequence). This CDR3 region has 17 residues. J lost 2 bases, V lost 5 bases, and 16 bases had no gene match. CDR3 in DNA: TGTGCCTGGGACCCACGGGACAGGCAATCCCTAAACTATGGCTACACCTTC. Its translation: CAWDPRDRQSLNYGYTF.

The chain has TRBV19 and TRBJ1-2; TRBD1 might be the D (6 bases). Trimming cost V 7 bases and J 4 bases, with 10 bases left between them. Germline assignment: CDR1 LNHDA and CDR2 SQIVND (reference sequence). The CDR3 loop spans 12 amino acids. The chain's CDR3 is CASNKDSYGYTF. Written as DNA, the CDR3 is TGTGCCAGTAATAAGGACAGCTATGGCTACACCTTC.

In DNA, the CDR3 is TGTGCCAGCAGCTCCTATCTCGGGGAGACTGAAGCTTTCTTT. This sequence encodes CASSSYLGETEAFF. The rearrangement links TRBV7-8 to TRBJ1-1; D unclear. Germline-derived CDR1 and CDR2 are SGHVS and FQNEAQ. The CDR3 is 14 amino acids. V lost 4 bases to trimming and J lost 5 bases, with 14 bases between them.

The rearrangement joins TRBV5-5 to TRBJ2-7, with D possibly matching TRBD2 (6 bases). This CDR3 contains 14 residues. The germline V gene has CDR1 SGHKS and CDR2 YYEKEE (reference sequence). V was clipped by 3 bases and J by 6 bases, with 16 bases between them. CDR3 amino acids: CASSSGSSRIEQYV. DNA for the CDR3: TGTGCCAGCAGCTCCGGGAGTAGTCGAATCGAGCAGTACGTC.